Reported below is one TCR beta chain. This clone's antigen is unknown. No base qualities exist here, and no much larger clone lies one base off it. V sheds 3 bases and J sheds 3 bases, leaving 8 bases between their ends. The germline V gene yields SGHAT for CDR1 and FQNNGV for CDR2. Measured from the cysteine to the phenylalanine, the CDR3 is 14 residues long. Only the CDR3 part of the read is kept: 42 bases, read in frame from the first base. This sample was included in a study of blood T cell repertoires in COVID-19 (dated by TCRdb to about 2020). With regard to the full study: Samples covering the acute and convalescent phases of COVID-19 were provided by collaborators in the United States, Italy and Spain. The prospective study material was composed of cDNA or gDNA derived from T cells, B-cell-depleted T cells, or PBMCs. Subjects who had been exposed to COVID-19, were actively infected with it, or had recovered from it provided the deeply sampled blood TCRbeta repertoires that made up the dataset. A freely available public database, intended as a resource for researchers studying the immune response to SARS-CoV-2, is where the repertoires were released. The samples were drawn from two sources: the first 160 participants of the ongoing ImmuneRACE study, and approximately 1,300 subjects contributed by 6 global collaborators. Sample metadata almost always included a de-identified subject ID, COVID-19 status, age in years and sex. Where available, HLA class I and class II types were taken from metadata supplied by the sample provider and were not determined by assay-based typing.

Enrolling through a virtual design, the prospective study's participants ranged in age from roughly 18 to 89 years and lived across some 23 United States geographic areas. In the prospective study, participants were assigned to cohorts based on the clinical history participants reported in a screening survey and a study questionnaire. Recovered participants in ImmuneRACE Cohort 3 were defined by two consecutive negative NP/OP PCR tests, clearance by a healthcare professional, or resolution of symptoms. Each participant in the prospective study had whole blood, serum and a nasopharyngeal or oropharyngeal swab collected by mobile phlebotomists. Over a roughly two-month period, participants in the prospective study had the option of providing additional blood draws and questionnaires. Prospective study blood samples were shipped either frozen or at room temperature before DNA extraction. TCRbeta CDR3 regions were amplified from genomic DNA by means of the immunoSEQ Assay, a bias-controlled multiplex PCR. The authors' pipeline ran thus. The number of nucleated cells in each sample was estimated by amplification of reference gene primers within the assay. Sequence reads were collapsed and filtered to measure the absolute abundance of every unique TCRbeta CDR3 rearrangement. For each sample, productive Simpson clonality was calculated as the square root of Simpson's diversity index over productive rearrangements. In TCRdb, the immuneACCESS table is reduced to in-frame sequences with V and J assigned. These tables do not hold every clone; where another copy was compared, an unresolved V gene accounts for under half, and the others remain unexplained. V, J and clone size were drawn from that table, and D and trimming were deduced from the DNA. Within this sample are roughly 200,000 clones, with approximately 90% of them counted one time only. The top ten constitute less than 1.5% of the sample.

The study at large found these results: How much clinical and demographic metadata was included differed by source and by participant, and the metadata was provided uncurated.

The sequence was obtained from a man aged 25-45 years who had recovered from COVID-19. In this chain, TRBV11-2 is recombined with TRBJ1-4; the D gene is perhaps TRBD1, from 5 matching bases. The sequencing sample was made of PBMCs or T cells enriched from blood (not recorded which). The CDR3 protein: CASSLTVSNEKLFF. The nucleotide sequence reads as follows: TGTGCCAGCAGCTTGACAGTCTCTAATGAAAAACTGTTTTTT.